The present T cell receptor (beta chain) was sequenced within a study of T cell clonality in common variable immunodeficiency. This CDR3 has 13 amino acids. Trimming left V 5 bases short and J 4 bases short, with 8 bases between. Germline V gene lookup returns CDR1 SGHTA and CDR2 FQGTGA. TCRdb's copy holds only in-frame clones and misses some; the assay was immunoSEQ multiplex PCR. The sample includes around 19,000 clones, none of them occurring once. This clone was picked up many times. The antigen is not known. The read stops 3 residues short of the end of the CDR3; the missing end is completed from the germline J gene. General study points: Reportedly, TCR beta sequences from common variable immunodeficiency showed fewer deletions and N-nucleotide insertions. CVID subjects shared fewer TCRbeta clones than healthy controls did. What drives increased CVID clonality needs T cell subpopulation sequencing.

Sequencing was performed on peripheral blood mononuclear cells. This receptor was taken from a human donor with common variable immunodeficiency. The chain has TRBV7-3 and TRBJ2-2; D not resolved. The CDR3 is CASSQKVTGELFF. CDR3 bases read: TGTGCCAGCAGCCAGAAGGTCACCGGGGAG.